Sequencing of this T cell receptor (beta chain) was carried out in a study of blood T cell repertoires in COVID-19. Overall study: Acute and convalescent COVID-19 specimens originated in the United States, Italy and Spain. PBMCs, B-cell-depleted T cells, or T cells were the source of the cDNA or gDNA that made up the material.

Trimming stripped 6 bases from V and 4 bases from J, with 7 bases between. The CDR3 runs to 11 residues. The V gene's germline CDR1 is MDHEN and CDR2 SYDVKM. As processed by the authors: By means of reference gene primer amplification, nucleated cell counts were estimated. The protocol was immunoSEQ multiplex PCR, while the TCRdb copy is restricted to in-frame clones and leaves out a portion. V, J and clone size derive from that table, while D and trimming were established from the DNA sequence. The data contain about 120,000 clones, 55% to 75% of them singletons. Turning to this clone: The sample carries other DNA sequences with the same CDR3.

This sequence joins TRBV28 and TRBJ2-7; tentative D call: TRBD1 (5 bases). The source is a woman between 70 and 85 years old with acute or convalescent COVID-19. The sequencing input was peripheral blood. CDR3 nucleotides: TGTGCCAGCAGGACAGATTACGAGCAGTACTTC. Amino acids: CASRTDYEQYF.